This T cell receptor (beta chain) was observed in a study of identical twins. Regarding the study as a whole: Diverse VJ usage suggested most zero-insertion clonotypes were not invariant T cells.

Template switching created a universal primer site, and the cDNA included unique molecular identifiers. MiXCR, run by TCRdb on the 5' RACE reads, gives a single entry per CDR3 protein. The top ten clones hold roughly 3.2% of a sample with 550,000 to 700,000 distinct CDR3 sequences, roughly 9.5% of them seen once. The CDR3 runs 17 residues. From germline, CDR1 is KGHSH and CDR2 LQKENI. V dropped 3 bases and J dropped 8; count of bases not matched to a gene: 11. This clonotype appeared a few times. Its antigen remains unidentified. These sequences were also reported in another study, on yellow fever vaccine responses in identical twins.

The sequenced material came from PBMCs. The chain couples TRBV18 to TRBJ2-1; TRBD2 matches at 12 bases. This receptor was identified in a young woman in good health. The CDR3 DNA reads TGTGCCAGCTCACCCGACAAAGCTAGCGGGGGGGCCTATGAGCAGTTCTTC. The encoded protein is CASSPDKASGGAYEQFF.